This T cell receptor (beta chain) is from a study of CD8 T cells in ankylosing spondylitis (dated by TCRdb to 2016 to 2017). Notes on the research overall: The study set out to find disease-linked TCR variants by profiling T cell receptor beta repertoires in ankylosing spondylitis patients and healthy donors. Peripheral blood was sampled, and synovial fluid was additionally collected from ankylosing spondylitis patients. In total, the full study cohort was made up of nearly 110 healthy donors and more than 20 ankylosing spondylitis patients. The paper's findings and limits, for the study overall: A CD8+ phenotype was shown by the disease-linked clones, which were found at relatively low frequencies in peripheral blood. Blood from ankylosing spondylitis patients appeared to be characterized by a TCR beta motif composed of 7 to 9 highly homologous amino acid variants. Some of the motif variants had been reported before in the synovial fluid and blood of reactive arthritis patients, a finding that suggests common disease-initiation mechanisms. The disease-linked clones were reported to be significantly enriched in matched synovial fluid samples from ankylosing spondylitis patients.

As concerns this clonotype: The antigen this receptor binds is unknown. Base qualities are not at hand, and no much larger clone is one base apart.

Sequencing was performed on an Illumina HiSeq 2500. Quantitative 5'-RACE with molecular barcodes was the method used to prepare the TCR beta libraries. The authors' pipeline ran thus. To identify disease-linked TCR variants, a new computational method was used, one built on a probabilistic model of VDJ rearrangement. Through fastp at Q25 and MiXCR, TCRdb rebuilt clones from the public reads, retaining in-frame beta chains. CDR3 protein sequences are deduplicated, and each keeps its most common genes and DNA. It is TCRdb's table, rather than the study itself, that gives the V and J calls and clone size. This sample has roughly 700,000 distinct CDR3 sequences in its table, and around 17% of those were observed once. Around 19% of the sample goes to the ten largest clones. Including the terminal cysteine and phenylalanine, the CDR3 comprises 17 residues. CDR3 DNA is the only sequence kept; it has 51 bases, read in frame from the first base. The CDR1 and CDR2 encoded by the germline V gene are LGHNA and YNFKEQ. V is clipped by 0 bases and J by 1 base, and the sequence between their germline boundaries is 16 bases long.

This receptor was taken from a male donor with ankylosing spondylitis. Input material: blood, either unsorted or a sorted T cell fraction (not recorded which). This sequence uses TRBV4-2 and TRBJ2-7, and possibly TRBD1, on 7 matching bases. The nucleotide sequence is TGTGCCAGCAGCCAAGAACCCGGAGGGGGCTTGTCCTACGAGCAGTACTTC. This codes for CASSQEPGGGLSYEQYF.